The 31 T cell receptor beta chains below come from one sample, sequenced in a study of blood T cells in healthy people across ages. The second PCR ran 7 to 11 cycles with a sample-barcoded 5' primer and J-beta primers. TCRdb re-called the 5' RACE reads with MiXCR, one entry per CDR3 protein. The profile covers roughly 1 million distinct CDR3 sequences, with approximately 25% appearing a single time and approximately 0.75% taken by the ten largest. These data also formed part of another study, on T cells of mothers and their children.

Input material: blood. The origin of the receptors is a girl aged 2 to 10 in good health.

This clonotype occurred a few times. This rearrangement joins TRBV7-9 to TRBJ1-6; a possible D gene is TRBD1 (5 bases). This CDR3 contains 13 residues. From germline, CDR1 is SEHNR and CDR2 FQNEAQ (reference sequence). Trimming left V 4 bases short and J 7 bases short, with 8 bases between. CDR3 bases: TGTGCCAGCAGCTCAGGGTGGAATTCACCCCTCCACTTT. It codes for CASSSGWNSPLHF.

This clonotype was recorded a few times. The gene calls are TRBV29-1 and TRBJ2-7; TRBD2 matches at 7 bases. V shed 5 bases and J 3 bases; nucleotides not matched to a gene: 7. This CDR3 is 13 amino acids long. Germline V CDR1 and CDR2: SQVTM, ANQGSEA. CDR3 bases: TGCAGCGTTAGGGAGGGAAGGGGCTACGAGCAGTACTTC. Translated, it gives CSVREGRGYEQYF.

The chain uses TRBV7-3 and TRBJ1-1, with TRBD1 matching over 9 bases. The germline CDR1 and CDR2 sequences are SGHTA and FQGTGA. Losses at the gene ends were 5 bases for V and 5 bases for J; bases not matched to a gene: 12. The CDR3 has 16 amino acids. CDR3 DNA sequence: TGTGCCAGCAGCCCCACCGGGACAGGGACGGGGACTGAAGCTTTCTTT. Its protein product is CASSPTGTGTGTEAFF.

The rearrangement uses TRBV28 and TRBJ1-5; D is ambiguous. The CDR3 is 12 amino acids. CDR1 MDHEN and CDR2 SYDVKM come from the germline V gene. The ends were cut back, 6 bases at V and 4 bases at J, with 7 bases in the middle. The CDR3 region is CASREANQPQHF. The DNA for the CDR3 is TGTGCCAGCAGGGAGGCTAATCAGCCCCAGCATTTT.

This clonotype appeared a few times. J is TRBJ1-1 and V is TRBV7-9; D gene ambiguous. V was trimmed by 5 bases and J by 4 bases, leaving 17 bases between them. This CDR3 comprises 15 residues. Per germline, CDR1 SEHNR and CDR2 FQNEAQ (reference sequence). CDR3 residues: CASSPPAGVPTEAFF. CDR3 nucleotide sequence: TGTGCCAGCAGCCCCCCAGCTGGGGTCCCCACTGAAGCTTTCTTT.

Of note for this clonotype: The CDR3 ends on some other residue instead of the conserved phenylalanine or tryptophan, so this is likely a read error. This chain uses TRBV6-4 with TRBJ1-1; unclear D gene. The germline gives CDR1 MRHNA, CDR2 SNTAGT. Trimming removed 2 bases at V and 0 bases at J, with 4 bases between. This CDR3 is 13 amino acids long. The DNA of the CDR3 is TGTGCCAGCAGTGACGACCTGAACACTGAAGCTTTCTCT. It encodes CASSDDLNTEAFS.

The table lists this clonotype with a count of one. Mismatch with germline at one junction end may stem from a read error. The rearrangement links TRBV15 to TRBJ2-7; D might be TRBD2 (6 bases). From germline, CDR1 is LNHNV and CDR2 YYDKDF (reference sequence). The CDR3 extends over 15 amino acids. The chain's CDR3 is CATNRDLELAAEQYF. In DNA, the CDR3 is TGTGCCACCAACAGAGATCTAGAACTAGCTGCCGAGCAGTACTTC.

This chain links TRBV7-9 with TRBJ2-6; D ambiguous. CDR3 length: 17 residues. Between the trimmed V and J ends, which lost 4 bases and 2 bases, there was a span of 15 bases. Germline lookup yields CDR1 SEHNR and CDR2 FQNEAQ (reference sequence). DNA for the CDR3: TGTGCCAGCAGCTCATCCAAAAGGGTTGCTGGGGCCAACGTCCTGACTTTC. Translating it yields CASSSSKRVAGANVLTF. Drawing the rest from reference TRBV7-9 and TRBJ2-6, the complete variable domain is DTGVSQNPRHKITKRGQNVTFRCDPISEHNRLYWYRQTLGQGPEFLTYFQNEAQLEKSRLLSDRFSAERPKGSFSTLEIQRTEQGDSAMYLCASSSSKRVAGANVLTFGAGSRLTVL.

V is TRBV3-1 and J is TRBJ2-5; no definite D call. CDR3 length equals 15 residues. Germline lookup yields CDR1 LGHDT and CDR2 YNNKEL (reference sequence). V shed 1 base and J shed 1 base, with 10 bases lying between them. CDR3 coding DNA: TGTGCCAGCAGCCAAGTAGTCGGACCCCAAGAGACCCAGTACTTC. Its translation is CASSQVVGPQETQYF.

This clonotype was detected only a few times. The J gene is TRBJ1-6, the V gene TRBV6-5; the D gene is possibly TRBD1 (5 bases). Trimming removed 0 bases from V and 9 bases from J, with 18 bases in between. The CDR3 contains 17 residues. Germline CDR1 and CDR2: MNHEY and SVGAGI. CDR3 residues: CASSYSISGLGGSPLHF. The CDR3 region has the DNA TGTGCCAGCAGTTACTCGATCTCCGGGCTCGGGGGTTCACCCCTCCACTTT.

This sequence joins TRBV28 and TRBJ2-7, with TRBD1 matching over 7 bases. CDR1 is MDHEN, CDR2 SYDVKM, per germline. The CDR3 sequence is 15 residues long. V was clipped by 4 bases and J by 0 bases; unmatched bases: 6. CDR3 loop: CASSSGAGGSYEQYF. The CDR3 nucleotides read TGTGCCAGCAGTTCCGGAGCAGGGGGCTCCTACGAGCAGTACTTC.

The CDR3 here is CASSAFGQANTEAFF. DNA for the CDR3: TGTGCCAGCAGCGCATTTGGACAGGCCAACACTGAAGCTTTCTTT. J is TRBJ1-1 and V is TRBV9, with 7 bases that match TRBD1. Per the germline V gene, CDR1 is SGDLS and CDR2 is YYNGEE. This CDR3 has 15 amino acids. The junction had 7 bases not matched to a gene; V was cut back by 3 bases and J by 2 bases. The variable domain in full, completed from reference TRBV9 and TRBJ1-1, reads DSGVTQTPKHLITATGQRVTLRCSPRSGDLSVYWYQQSLDQGLQFLIQYYNGEERAKGNILERFSAQQFPDLHSELNLSSLELGDSALYFCASSAFGQANTEAFFGQGTRLTVV.

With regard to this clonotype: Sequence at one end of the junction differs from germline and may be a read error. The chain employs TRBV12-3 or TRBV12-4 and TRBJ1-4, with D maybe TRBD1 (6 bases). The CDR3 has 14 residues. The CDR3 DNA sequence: TGTACCAGCAGTCGGACAGCCAGGCACCGAAAACTGTTTTTT. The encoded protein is CTSSRTARHRKLFF.

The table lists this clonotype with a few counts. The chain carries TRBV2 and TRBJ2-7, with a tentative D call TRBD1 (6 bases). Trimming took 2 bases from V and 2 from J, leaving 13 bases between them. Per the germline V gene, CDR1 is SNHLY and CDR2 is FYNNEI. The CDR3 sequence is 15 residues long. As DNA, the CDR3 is TGTGCCAGCAGTGAATTAAGGGACACCACCTACGAGCAGTACTTC. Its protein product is CASSELRDTTYEQYF.

The chain's CDR3 is CASRPGPEYNEQFF. The CDR3 DNA sequence: TGTGCCAGCAGGCCGGGACCGGAATACAATGAGCAGTTCTTC. J is TRBJ2-1 and V is TRBV28; tentatively, D is TRBD1 or TRBD2 (5 bases each). This CDR3 is 14 amino acids long. V dropped 6 bases and J dropped 4 bases, with 13 bases sitting between them. CDR1 is MDHEN and CDR2 is SYDVKM in the germline V gene.

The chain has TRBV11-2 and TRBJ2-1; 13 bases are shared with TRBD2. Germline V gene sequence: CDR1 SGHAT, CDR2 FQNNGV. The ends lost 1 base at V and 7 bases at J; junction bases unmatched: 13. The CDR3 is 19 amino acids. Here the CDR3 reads CASSLVVTSGRARPNEQFF. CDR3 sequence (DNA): TGTGCCAGCAGCTTAGTCGTAACTAGCGGGAGGGCGAGGCCAAATGAGCAGTTCTTC.

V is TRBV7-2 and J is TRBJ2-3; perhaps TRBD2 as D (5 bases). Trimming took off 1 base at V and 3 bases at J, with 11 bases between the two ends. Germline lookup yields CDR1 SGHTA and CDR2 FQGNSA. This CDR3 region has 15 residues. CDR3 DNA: TGTGCCAGCAGCTTAGTTGCGACGGGGACAGATACGCAGTATTTT. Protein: CASSLVATGTDTQYF.

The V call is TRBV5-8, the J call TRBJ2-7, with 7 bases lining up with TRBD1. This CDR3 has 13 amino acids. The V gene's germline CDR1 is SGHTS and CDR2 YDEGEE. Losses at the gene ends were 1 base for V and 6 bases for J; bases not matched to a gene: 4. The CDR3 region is CASSLRGRAEQYF. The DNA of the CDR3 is TGTGCCAGCAGCTTGAGGGGGCGGGCCGAGCAGTACTTC.

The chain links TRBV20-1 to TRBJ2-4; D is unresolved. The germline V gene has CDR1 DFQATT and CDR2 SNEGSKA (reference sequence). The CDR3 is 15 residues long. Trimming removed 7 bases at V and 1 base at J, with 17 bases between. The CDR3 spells CSVSNPTPAKNIQYF. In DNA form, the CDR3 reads TGCAGTGTTTCTAACCCGACCCCGGCCAAAAACATTCAGTACTTC.

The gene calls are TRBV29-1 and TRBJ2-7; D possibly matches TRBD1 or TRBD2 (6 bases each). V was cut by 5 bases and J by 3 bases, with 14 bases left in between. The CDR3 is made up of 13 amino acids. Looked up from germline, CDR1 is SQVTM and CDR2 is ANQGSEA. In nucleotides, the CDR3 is TGCAGCGTTCGGGGGCGCGCCCACTACGAGCAGTACTTC. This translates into CSVRGRAHYEQYF.

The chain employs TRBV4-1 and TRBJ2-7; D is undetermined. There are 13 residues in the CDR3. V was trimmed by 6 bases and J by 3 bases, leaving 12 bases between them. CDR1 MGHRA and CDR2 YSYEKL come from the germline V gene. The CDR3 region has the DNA TGCGCCAGCAGTGGGATGTTTGGCTACGAGCAGTACTTC. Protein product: CASSGMFGYEQYF.

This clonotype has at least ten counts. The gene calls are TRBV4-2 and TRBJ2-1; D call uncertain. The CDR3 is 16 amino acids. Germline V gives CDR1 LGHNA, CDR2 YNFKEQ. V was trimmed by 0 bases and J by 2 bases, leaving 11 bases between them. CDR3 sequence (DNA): TGTGCCAGCAGCCAAGATGGGTTAGGAGCCTACAATGAGCAGTTCTTC. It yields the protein CASSQDGLGAYNEQFF.

DNA of the CDR3: TGTGCCAGCAGTGACGGGACAGGGCTTGGCTACACCTTC. Its protein product is CASSDGTGLGYTF. V and J are TRBV12-3 or TRBV12-4 and TRBJ1-2; 9 positions match TRBD1. J gave up 7 bases and V 5 bases, and 5 bases lay outside the gene matches. The CDR3 has 13 residues.

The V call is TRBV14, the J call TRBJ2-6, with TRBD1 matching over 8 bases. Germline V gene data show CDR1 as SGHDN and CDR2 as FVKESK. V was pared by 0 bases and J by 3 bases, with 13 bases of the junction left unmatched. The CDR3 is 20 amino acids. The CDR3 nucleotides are TGTGCCAGCAGCCAAGATCCCCACGGACAGGGCCCTCTTGGGGCCAACGTCCTGACTTTC. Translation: CASSQDPHGQGPLGANVLTF.

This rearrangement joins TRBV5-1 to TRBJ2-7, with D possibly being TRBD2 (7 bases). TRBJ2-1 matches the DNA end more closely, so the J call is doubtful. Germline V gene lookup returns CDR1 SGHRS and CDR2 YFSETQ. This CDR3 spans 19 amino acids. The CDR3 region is CASSPGDWRGLSEGNEQFF. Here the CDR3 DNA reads TGCGCCAGCAGCCCAGGGGATTGGCGGGGGCTCTCAGAAGGCAATGAGCAGTTCTTC.

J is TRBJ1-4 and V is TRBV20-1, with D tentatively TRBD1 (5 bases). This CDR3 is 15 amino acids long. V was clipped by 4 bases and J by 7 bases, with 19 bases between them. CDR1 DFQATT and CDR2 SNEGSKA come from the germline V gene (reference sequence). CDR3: CSATNNRSPREKLFF. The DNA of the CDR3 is TGCAGTGCTACTAACAACAGGTCCCCTCGTGAAAAACTGTTTTTT.

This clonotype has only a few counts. In DNA, the CDR3 is TGCGCCAGCAGCTTGGACGGGGGTTACTACAATGAGCAGTTCTTC. It translates to CASSLDGGYYNEQFF. This chain connects TRBV5-1 to TRBJ2-1; TRBD2 is a possible D gene (6 bases). Germline loops: CDR1 SGHRS, CDR2 YFSETQ. CDR3 size: 15 residues. V dropped 0 bases and J dropped 3 bases, with 10 bases sitting between them.

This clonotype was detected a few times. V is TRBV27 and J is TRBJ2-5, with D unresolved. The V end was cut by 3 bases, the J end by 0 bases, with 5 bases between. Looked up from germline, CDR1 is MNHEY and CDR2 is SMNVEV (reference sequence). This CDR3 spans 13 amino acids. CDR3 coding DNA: TGTGCCAGCAGTTTCCTAAACCAAGAGACCCAGTACTTC. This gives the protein CASSFLNQETQYF.

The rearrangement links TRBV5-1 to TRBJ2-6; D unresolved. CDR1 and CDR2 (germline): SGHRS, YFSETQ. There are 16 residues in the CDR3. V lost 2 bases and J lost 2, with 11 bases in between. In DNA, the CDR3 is TGCGCCAGCAGCTTTGAGGCTGGTGCTGGGGCCAACGTCCTGACTTTC. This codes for CASSFEAGAGANVLTF.

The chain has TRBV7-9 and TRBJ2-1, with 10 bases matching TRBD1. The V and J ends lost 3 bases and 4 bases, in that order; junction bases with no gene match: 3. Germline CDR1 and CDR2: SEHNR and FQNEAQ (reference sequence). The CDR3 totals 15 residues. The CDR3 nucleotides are TGTGCCAGCAGCTTTTGGACAGGGGGTTACAATGAGCAGTTCTTC. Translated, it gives CASSFWTGGYNEQFF.

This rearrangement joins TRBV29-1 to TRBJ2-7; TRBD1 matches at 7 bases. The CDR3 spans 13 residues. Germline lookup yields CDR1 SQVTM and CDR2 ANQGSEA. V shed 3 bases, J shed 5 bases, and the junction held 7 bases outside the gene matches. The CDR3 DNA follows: TGCAGCGTTGATTCGACAGGGCGACACGAGCAGTACTTC. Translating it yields CSVDSTGRHEQYF.